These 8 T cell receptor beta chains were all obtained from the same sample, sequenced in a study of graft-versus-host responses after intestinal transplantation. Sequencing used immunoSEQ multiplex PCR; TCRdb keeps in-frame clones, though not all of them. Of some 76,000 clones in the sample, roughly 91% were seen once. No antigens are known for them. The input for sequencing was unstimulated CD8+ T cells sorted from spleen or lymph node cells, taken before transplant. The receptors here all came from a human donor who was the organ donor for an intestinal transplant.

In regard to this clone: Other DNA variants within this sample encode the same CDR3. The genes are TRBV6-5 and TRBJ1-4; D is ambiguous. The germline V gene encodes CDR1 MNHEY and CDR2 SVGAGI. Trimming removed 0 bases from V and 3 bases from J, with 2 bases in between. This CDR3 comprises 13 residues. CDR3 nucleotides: TGTGCCAGCAGTTACTCGGCTAATGAAAAACTGTTTTTT. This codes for CASSYSANEKLFF.

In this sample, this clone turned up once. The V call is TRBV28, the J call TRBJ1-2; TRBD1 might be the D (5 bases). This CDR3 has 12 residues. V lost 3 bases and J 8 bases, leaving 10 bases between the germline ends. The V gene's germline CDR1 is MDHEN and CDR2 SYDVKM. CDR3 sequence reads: CASSFGGVGYTF. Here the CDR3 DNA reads TGTGCCAGCAGTTTTGGGGGGGTGGGCTACACCTTC.

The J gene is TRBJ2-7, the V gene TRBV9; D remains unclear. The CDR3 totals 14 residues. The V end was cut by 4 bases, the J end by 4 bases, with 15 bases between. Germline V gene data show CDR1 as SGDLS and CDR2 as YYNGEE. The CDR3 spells CASSPSSSVYEQYF. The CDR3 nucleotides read TGTGCCAGCAGCCCCAGTTCCTCTGTTTACGAGCAGTACTTC. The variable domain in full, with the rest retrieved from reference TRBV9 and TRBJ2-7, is DSGVTQTPKHLITATGQRVTLRCSPRSGDLSVYWYQQSLDQGLQFLIQYYNGEERAKGNILERFSAQQFPDLHSELNLSSLELGDSALYFCASSPSSSVYEQYFGPGTRLTVT.

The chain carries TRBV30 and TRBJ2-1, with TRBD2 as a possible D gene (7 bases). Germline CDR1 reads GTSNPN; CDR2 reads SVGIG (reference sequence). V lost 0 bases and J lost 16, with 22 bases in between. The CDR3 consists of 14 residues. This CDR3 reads CAWSVWVGGPLFFF. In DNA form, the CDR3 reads TGTGCCTGGAGTGTGTGGGTCGGGGGGCCTCTATTTTTCTTC.

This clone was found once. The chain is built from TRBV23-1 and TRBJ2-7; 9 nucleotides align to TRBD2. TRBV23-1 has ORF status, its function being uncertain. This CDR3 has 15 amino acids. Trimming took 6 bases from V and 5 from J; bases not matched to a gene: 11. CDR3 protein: CASSPAGGEIDEQYF. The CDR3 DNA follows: TGCGCCAGCAGCCCGGCGGGGGGGGAAATCGACGAGCAGTACTTC.

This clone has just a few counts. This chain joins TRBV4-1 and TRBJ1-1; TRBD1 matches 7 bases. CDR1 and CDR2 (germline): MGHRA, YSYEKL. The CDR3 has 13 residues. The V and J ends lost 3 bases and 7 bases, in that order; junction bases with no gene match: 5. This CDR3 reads CASSHSQGVEAFF. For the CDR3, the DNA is TGCGCCAGCAGCCATTCTCAGGGGGTTGAAGCTTTCTTT.

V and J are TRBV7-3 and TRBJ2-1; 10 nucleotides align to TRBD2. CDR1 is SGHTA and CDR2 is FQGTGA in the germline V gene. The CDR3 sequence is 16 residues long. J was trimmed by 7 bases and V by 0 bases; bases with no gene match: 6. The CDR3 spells CASSLTLAGEGNEQFF. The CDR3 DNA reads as TGTGCCAGCAGCTTAACTCTAGCGGGGGAGGGGAATGAGCAGTTCTTC. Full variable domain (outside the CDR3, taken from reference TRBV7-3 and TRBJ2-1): GAGVSQTPSNKVTEKGKYVELRCDPISGHTALYWYRQSLGQGPEFLIYFQGTGAADDSGLPNDRFFAVRPEGSVSTLKIQRTERGDSAVYLCASSLTLAGEGNEQFFGPGTRLTVL.

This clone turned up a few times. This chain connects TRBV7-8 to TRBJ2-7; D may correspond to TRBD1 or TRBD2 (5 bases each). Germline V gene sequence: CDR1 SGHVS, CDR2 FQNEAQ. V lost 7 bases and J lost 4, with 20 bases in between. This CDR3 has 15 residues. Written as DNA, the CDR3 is TGTGCCAGCACCCCATTGTATGGGGGTGCGTACGAGCAGTACTTC. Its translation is CASTPLYGGAYEQYF.